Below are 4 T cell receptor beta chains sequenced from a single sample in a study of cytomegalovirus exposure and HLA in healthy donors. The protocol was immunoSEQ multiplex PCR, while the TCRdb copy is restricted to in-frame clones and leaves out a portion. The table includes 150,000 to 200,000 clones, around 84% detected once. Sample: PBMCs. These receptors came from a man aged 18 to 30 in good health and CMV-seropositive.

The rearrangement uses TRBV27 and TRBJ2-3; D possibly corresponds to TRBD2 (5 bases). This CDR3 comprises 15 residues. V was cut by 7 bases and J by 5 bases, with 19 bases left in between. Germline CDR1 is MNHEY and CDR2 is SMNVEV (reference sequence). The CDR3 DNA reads TGTGCCAGCAATTACGGAGGTAGCGTCTTAGATACGCAGTATTTT. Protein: CASNYGGSVLDTQYF.

CDR3 residues: CASSSTGSNEQFF. DNA for the CDR3: TGTGCCAGCAGCTCAACAGGGAGCAATGAGCAGTTCTTC. The chain has TRBV11-3 and TRBJ2-1; D possibly corresponds to TRBD1 (6 bases). Trimming removed 4 bases from V and 6 bases from J, with 10 bases in between. This CDR3 is 13 amino acids long. Germline CDR1 reads SGHNT; CDR2 reads YENEEA.

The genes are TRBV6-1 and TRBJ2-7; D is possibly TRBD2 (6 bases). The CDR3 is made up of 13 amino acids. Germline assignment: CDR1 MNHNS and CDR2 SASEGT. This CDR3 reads CAVVAATLNEQYF. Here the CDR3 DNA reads TGTGCAGTGGTAGCGGCAACCTTGAACGAGCAGTACTTC.

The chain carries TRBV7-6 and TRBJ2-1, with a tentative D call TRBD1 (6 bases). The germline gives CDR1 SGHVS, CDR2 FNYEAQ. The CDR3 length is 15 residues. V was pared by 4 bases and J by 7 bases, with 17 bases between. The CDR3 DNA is TGTGCCAGCAGCTACCGACAGGCCTTATGGAATGAGCAGTTCTTC. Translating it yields CASSYRQALWNEQFF.